The following is a T cell receptor (beta chain) sequence with its context. Its specificity is not known. Germline CDR1 reads SGHDT; CDR2 reads YYEEEE. The V and J ends lost 0 bases and 6 bases respectively, with 15 bases between them. CDR3 length: 16 amino acids. The data originate from a study of OX40 agonist ivuxolimab in advanced cancers. General study points: In the 0.1 to 3.0 mg/kg range, CD4+ and CD8+ blood T cells had expanded clonally by week 6. Among T cells, CD8+ cells averaged more expanded clones than CD4+ cells.

Repertoires were generated with immunoSEQ multiplex PCR, while TCRdb's copy carries only in-frame clones and drops some. The data show tens of thousands of clones, with approximately 90% seen just once and around a third held by the top ten. The chain employs TRBV5-6 and TRBJ1-4; no reliable D call. Source: CD4+ or CD8+ T cells sorted from blood, taken in a trial of the OX40 agonist ivuxolimab. This receptor was taken from an adult with an advanced solid tumor such as melanoma, head and neck, liver or kidney cancer. This CDR3 reads CASSLGSRGRDEKLFF. CDR3 DNA sequence: TGTGCCAGCAGCTTGGGGTCTCGAGGTAGAGATGAAAAACTGTTTTTT.